A selection of T cell receptor beta chains follows, all from one sample in a study of blood T cell repertoires in COVID-19. TCRdb's copy holds only in-frame clones and misses some; the assay was immunoSEQ multiplex PCR. The repertoire holds about half a million clones, with 89% as singletons. Sequencing was performed on peripheral blood. These receptors originate from a man aged 18 to 30 with COVID-19, enrolled during active disease. Each CDR3 is given with its conserved first and last residue. D genes are given only for firm matches. Not every row has a clone size; where given, it reads once, few, many or a size class.

size	D	length	V	J	DNA	CDR3
-	TRBD1	15	TRBV27	TRBJ2-7	TGTGCCAGCAGTAATGACAGGGGAGGTACCTACGAGCAGTACTTC	CASSNDRGGTYEQYF
-	TRBD2	15	TRBV24-1	TRBJ2-3	TGTGCCACCAGCCCTGGGGCGGGAGCGACAGATACGCAGTATTTT	CATSPGAGATDTQYF
-	-	15	TRBV12-5	TRBJ2-1	TGTGCTAGCTGTTCAGGGCTTACTACCTACAATGAGCAGTTCTTC	CASCSGLTTYNEQFF
-	-	15	TRBV4-1	TRBJ1-1	TGCGCCAGCAGCCAAGATCGGGACAAGAACACTGAAGCTTTCTTT	CASSQDRDKNTEAFF
-	-	16	TRBV6-2/TRBV6-3	TRBJ2-2	TGTGCCAGCAGCCCTCCGGAGCACCCGAACACCGGGGAGCTGTTTTTT	CASSPPEHPNTGELFF
few	-	11	TRBV3-1/TRBV3-2	TRBJ1-1	TGTGCCAGCAGCCAGCAGGCGGGGGCTTTCTTT	CASSQQAGAFF
-	TRBD1	16	TRBV7-8	TRBJ1-5	TGTGCCAGCAGTGACCCCGGGACAGGGAAAACTCAGCCCCAGCATTTT	CASSDPGTGKTQPQHF
-	TRBD2	16	TRBV19	TRBJ2-2	TGTGCCAGTAGTATTCCCGGACTAGCCTACACCGGGGAGCTGTTTTTT	CASSIPGLAYTGELFF
-	-	15	TRBV5-1	TRBJ2-6	TGCGCCAGCAAATTTACGGGCTCTGGGGCCAACGTCCTGACTTTC	CASKFTGSGANVLTF
-	-	15	TRBV19	TRBJ1-5	TGTGCCAGTAGTATCAAAGGGGGAGGCAATCAGCCCCAGCATTTT	CASSIKGGGNQPQHF
-	-	14	TRBV6-6	TRBJ2-7	TGTGCCAGCAGTTCCCTCGGGGGAATCTACGAGCAGTACTTC	CASSSLGGIYEQYF
-	TRBD1	13	TRBV2	TRBJ2-5	TGTGCCGTGGGACAGAACCTACAAGAGACCCAGTACTTC	CAVGQNLQETQYF
-	TRBD2	14	TRBV6-6	TRBJ2-7	TGTGCCAGCAGGAAGGGACTAGCCAACGACGAGCAGTACTTC	CASRKGLANDEQYF
-	-	14	TRBV19	TRBJ1-3	TGTGCCAGTAGTATCAGGGGTTCTGGAAACACCATATATTTT	CASSIRGSGNTIYF
-	-	13	TRBV3-1/TRBV3-2	TRBJ1-2	TGTGCCAGCAGCCAAGTTGGACACTGGGGCTACACCTTC	CASSQVGHWGYTF
-	TRBD2	19	TRBV4-1	TRBJ2-1	TGCGCCAGCAGCCATCCAGGGACTAGCGGGGGGCTTCCCTCTTCGGAGCAGTTCTTC	CASSHPGTSGGLPSSEQFF
-	-	14	TRBV3-1/TRBV3-2	TRBJ1-6	TGTGCCAGCAGCTACAGGGACCGGAATTCACCCCTCCACTTT	CASSYRDRNSPLHF
few	-	14	TRBV11-2	TRBJ1-6	TGTGCCAGCAGCTTAGTCGGGAGGGGCTCACCCCTCCACTTT	CASSLVGRGSPLHF
-	-	14	TRBV19	TRBJ1-1	TGTGCCACATCGGCAGGCAGGGGGAACACTGAAGCTTTCTTT	CATSAGRGNTEAFF
-	TRBD2	14	TRBV29-1	TRBJ2-5	TGCAGCGCCGGGACTAGCGGGGTGATAGAGACCCAGTACTTC	CSAGTSGVIETQYF
once	-	14	TRBV29-1	TRBJ2-3	TGCAGCGTTCGAACAGAGCAAATCACAGATACGCAGTATTTT	CSVRTEQITDTQYF
-	-	16	TRBV9	TRBJ2-1	TGTGCCAGCAGCCCGCGGACTGGTAGGGAATACAATGAGCAGTTCTTC	CASSPRTGREYNEQFF
-	-	16	TRBV1	TRBJ2-1	TGCACCAGCAGCCAAGTTCCGGGACTAGCGGTTAATGAGCAGTTCTTC	CTSSQVPGLAVNEQFF
-	-	15	TRBV3-1/TRBV3-2	TRBJ2-3	TGTGCCAGCAGACAAGGGCTAGGAATAACAGATACGCAGTATTTT	CASRQGLGITDTQYF
-	-	14	TRBV6-5	TRBJ2-7	TGTGCCAGCCGACCGGAGCCTCACTCCTACGAGCAGTACTTC	CASRPEPHSYEQYF
-	-	13	TRBV21-1	TRBJ2-7	TGTGCCAGCGGGATTGACAGGGGGAACGAGCAGTACTTC	CASGIDRGNEQYF
-	-	12	TRBV4-1	TRBJ2-5	TGCGCCAGCAGCCAAGTGGAGGAGACCCAGTACTTC	CASSQVEETQYF
-	TRBD2	17	TRBV5-1	TRBJ2-5	TGCGCCAGCAGCTTTGGACTAGCGGGAACTTCTCAAGAGACCCAGTACTTC	CASSFGLAGTSQETQYF
once	-	11	TRBV6-5	TRBJ2-7	TGTGCCAGCAGCGACAGTAACGAGCAGTACTTC	CASSDSNEQYF
-	TRBD2	14	TRBV20-1	TRBJ2-1	TGCAGTGCTAGTCTCGGGACTAGTTACAATGAGCAGTTCTTC	CSASLGTSYNEQFF
-	TRBD2	13	TRBV2	TRBJ2-7	TGTGCCAGCACTTCTTTAGCGGGGAACGAGCAGTACTTC	CASTSLAGNEQYF
-	-	15	TRBV5-1	TRBJ1-2	TGCGCCAGCAGCTTGGAGGGACACTTAAACTATGGCTACACCTTC	CASSLEGHLNYGYTF
-	TRBD2	16	TRBV3-1/TRBV3-2	TRBJ2-7	TGTGCCAGCAGCCAAGGGCCAGCAGCGGGACTCTACGAGCAGTACTTC	CASSQGPAAGLYEQYF
-	TRBD1	14	TRBV9	TRBJ2-1	TGTGCCAGCAGCGCTTCAGACAGGGTACATGAGCAGTTCTTC	CASSASDRVHEQFF
-	-	17	TRBV9	TRBJ2-6	TGTGCCAGCAGCGTAAAGGTGAGGGATCCTGGGGCCAACGTCCTGACTTTC	CASSVKVRDPGANVLTF
-	-	12	TRBV11-2	TRBJ2-3	TGTGCCAGCATCGGAGGCACAGATACGCAGTATTTT	CASIGGTDTQYF
-	TRBD2	13	TRBV5-6	TRBJ2-1	TGTGCCAGCAGCCCTACTAGCGCAAATGAGCAGTTCTTC	CASSPTSANEQFF
-	-	13	TRBV12-3/TRBV12-4	TRBJ2-5	TGTGCCAGCCGGATGGGGGCTCGAGAGACCCAGTACTTC	CASRMGARETQYF
-	-	14	TRBV5-4	TRBJ2-6	TGTGCCAGCAGCCCCAACTCTGGGGCCAACGTCCTGACTTTC	CASSPNSGANVLTF